The 7 T cell receptor beta chains below all came from one sample that was sequenced in a study of Graves' ophthalmopathy and Graves' hyperthyroidism. Amplifying from RNA transcripts, the study obtained TCR beta CDR3 regions. Amplification began with first-round RT-PCR using HTBI primers, then second-round multiplex PCR was performed. From the multiplex PCR reads, TCRdb called clonotypes with MiXCR, one entry per CDR3 protein. The data contain hundreds of thousands of distinct CDR3 sequences, about 15% of them singletons. Source material: blood. The receptors stem from a woman under 40 with Graves' ophthalmopathy.

The sample holds a few counts of this clonotype. This could be a read error, since a much larger clone is one nucleotide away. The genes are TRBV6-1 and TRBJ2-7; D is perhaps TRBD1 (5 bases). CDR3 length equals 14 residues. CDR1 and CDR2 from the germline V gene are MNHNS and SASEGT. CDR3 amino acids: CAISPTVPAYEQYF. CDR3 nucleotides: TGTGCCATCAGTCCGACAGTGCCGGCCTACGAGCAGTACTTC.

This clonotype was counted only a few times. For the CDR3, the DNA is TGCGCCAGCAGCCAAGGGGATACGAAGCCCCAGCATTTT. Translated: CASSQGDTKPQHF. The chain is built from TRBV4-1 and TRBJ1-5; D unclear. CDR3 size: 13 residues. Trimming removed 1 base from V and 8 bases from J, with 9 bases in between. Germline CDR1 and CDR2: MGHRA and YSYEKL.

This clonotype was counted at least ten times. The rearrangement uses TRBV27 and TRBJ1-1; D possibly corresponds to TRBD1 (5 bases). The germline V and J ends were trimmed by 8 bases and 4 bases, with 14 bases remaining between them. The germline CDR1 and CDR2 sequences are MNHEY and SMNVEV (reference sequence). The CDR3 contains 13 residues. CDR3 region: CASHPGRGTEAFF. The CDR3 DNA follows: TGTGCCAGCCACCCCGGTAGGGGCACTGAAGCTTTCTTT.

In this sample, this clonotype turned up many times. CDR3: CASSTGRTGAYEQYF. In DNA form, the CDR3 reads TGCGCCAGCAGCACTGGGAGGACAGGAGCCTACGAGCAGTACTTC. The chain uses TRBV5-1 and TRBJ2-7; weak D call: TRBD1 (7 bases). The germline V gene has CDR1 SGHRS and CDR2 YFSETQ. CDR3 size: 15 residues. Trimming took off 4 bases at V and 2 bases at J, with 16 bases between the two ends.

This clonotype appeared many times. J is TRBJ2-5 and V is TRBV12-5, with TRBD1 identical over 7 bases. The CDR3 sequence is 14 residues long. The germline V gene encodes CDR1 LGHNT and CDR2 FRNRAP. The trim removed 0 bases at V and 5 bases at J, leaving 3 bases unmatched. CDR3 bases: TGTGCTAGTGGTTTGGTTCAGGGGGAGGAGACCCAGTACTTC. It yields the protein CASGLVQGEETQYF.

This clonotype was observed at least ten times. The chain has TRBV7-2 and TRBJ2-7; 12 bases map to TRBD2. The ends lost 5 bases at V and 3 bases at J; junction bases unmatched: 5. The germline CDR1 and CDR2 sequences are SGHTA and FQGNSA. The CDR3 is 15 residues long. This chain's CDR3 is CASSLGLAGNYEQYF. In DNA form, the CDR3 reads TGTGCCAGCAGCCTCGGACTAGCGGGAAACTACGAGCAGTACTTC.

The table lists this clonotype with many counts. V and J are TRBV20-1 and TRBJ2-7, with D unresolved. The V end was cut by 1 base, the J end by 3 bases, with 10 bases between. Germline V gene data show CDR1 as DFQATT and CDR2 as SNEGSKA (reference sequence). The CDR3 covers 13 residues. This chain's CDR3 is CSARGQENYEQYF. Here the CDR3 DNA reads TGCAGTGCTAGAGGCCAGGAGAACTACGAGCAGTACTTC.